What follows are 13 T cell receptor beta chains derived from one specimen sequenced in a study of T cells expressing NK-cell markers (dated by TCRdb to 2018 to 2020). Receptors were amplified or captured by 5' RACE. Sequencing was carried out with an Illumina HiSeq 2000. The reads were reprocessed in TCRdb, with one entry per CDR3 protein sequence and no accompanying DNA. The table for this sample lists around 470,000 distinct CDR3 sequences. The ten largest make up approximately 1.4% of the sample. The sequenced sample consisted of blood T cells: a sorted CD56 or NKG2C T cell subset, CD4+ or CD8+ T cells, or bulk PBMC T cells (not recorded which). The receptors derive from a woman aged 50 to 60 in good health. Donor details come from another sample of the same person, matched by shared clones.

The chain links TRBV27 to TRBJ2-3; there is no DNA to check the TCRdb D call of TRBD2. The CDR3 is 17 residues long. Per the germline V gene, CDR1 is MNHEY and CDR2 is SMNVEV (reference sequence). The CDR3 protein is CASSWKGTSVYADTQYF.

The CDR3 here is CASSLGPSYGYTF. The chain links TRBV11-3 to TRBJ1-2. The CDR3 consists of 13 residues. Germline CDR1 reads SGHNT; CDR2 reads YENEEA. Supplemented by reference TRBV11-3 and TRBJ1-2, the full variable domain reads EAGVVQSPRYKIIEKKQPVAFWCNPISGHNTLYWYLQNLGQGPELLIRYENEEAVDDSQLPKDRFSAERLKGVDSTLKIQPAELGDSAVYLCASSLGPSYGYTFGSGTRLTVV.

V gene TRBV6-4 combines with J gene TRBJ2-1; lacking DNA, the TRBD2 call made by TCRdb goes unchecked. Germline loops: CDR1 MRHNA, CDR2 SNTAGT. This CDR3 is 15 amino acids long. The CDR3 spells CASSELPTKNNEQFF.

V gene TRBV7-9 combines with J gene TRBJ2-1; as DNA is missing, the TRBD2 call by TCRdb cannot be tested. The CDR3 consists of 18 residues. Germline V gene lookup returns CDR1 SEHNR and CDR2 FQNEAQ (reference sequence). CDR3 in amino acids: CASSLALIRARGRNEQFF.

This rearrangement joins TRBV28 to TRBJ2-2; lacking DNA, the TRBD2 call made by TCRdb goes unchecked. The germline V gene has CDR1 MDHEN and CDR2 SYDVKM. The CDR3 spans 16 residues. The CDR3 is CASSRILAGDTGELFF.

This chain links TRBV6-5 with TRBJ2-7; TCRdb's D gene call, TRBD1, goes unchecked for lack of DNA. This CDR3 region has 17 residues. Germline assignment: CDR1 MNHEY and CDR2 SVGAGI. The CDR3 sequence: CASSYVAPGQGSNEQYF.

The CDR3 is CATSRDRRMNTEAFF. The gene calls are TRBV15 and TRBJ1-1. Germline V gene sequence: CDR1 LNHNV, CDR2 YYDKDF (reference sequence). The CDR3 is made up of 15 amino acids.

This chain joins TRBV29-1 and TRBJ2-1; TCRdb outputs TRBD2, but without DNA this stays unchecked. Germline CDR1 is SQVTM and CDR2 is ANQGSEA. The CDR3 totals 15 residues. CDR3: CSVAGGRASGNEQFF.

The J gene is TRBJ1-1, the V gene TRBV3-1; checking the TCRdb D call of TRBD1 is not possible without DNA. Per the germline V gene, CDR1 is LGHDT and CDR2 is YNNKEL (reference sequence). There are 13 residues in the CDR3. CDR3: CASRKGTPTEAFF.

This rearrangement joins TRBV3-1 to TRBJ2-1; the D call from TCRdb, TRBD2, cannot be confirmed without DNA. Germline values: CDR1 LGHDT, CDR2 YNNKEL (reference sequence). This CDR3 contains 18 residues. CDR3 residues: CASSYVSSGRGSYNEQFF.

V is TRBV18 and J is TRBJ1-1. The CDR3 runs 13 residues. Germline assignment: CDR1 KGHSH and CDR2 LQKENI. The CDR3 loop reads CASARESNTEAFF.

The genes are TRBV20-1 and TRBJ1-2; TCRdb picks TRBD1, but there is no DNA to check that call. The CDR3 is 13 residues long. Germline CDR1 and CDR2: DFQATT and SNEGSKA (reference sequence). The CDR3 reads CSAGGGGFYGYTF.

V gene TRBV6-5 combines with J gene TRBJ2-1; TCRdb designates TRBD2, a call that cannot be tested without DNA. CDR1 is MNHEY and CDR2 is SVGAGI in the germline V gene. This CDR3 has 17 amino acids. CDR3 amino acids: CASSYDGLAGGYNEQFF.